A selection of T cell receptor beta chains follows, all from one sample in a study of siplizumab effects on memory and regulatory T cells. Clones were sequenced by immunoSEQ multiplex PCR, and TCRdb holds only the in-frame ones, with some missing. The sample has tens of thousands of clones; approximately 93% are singletons. Sequencing was performed on CD8+ T cells sorted from blood. Every receptor here comes from a human donor in good health. Both conserved end residues are part of each CDR3. The D gene is left open where the match is weak. For some rows the clone size is stated as once, few or many, or as a class when expanded; others skip it.

CDR3 length	clone size	V gene	J gene	D gene	CDR3 protein	CDR3 DNA
15	.	TRBV4-3	TRBJ1-5	TRBD1	CASSQGQGSNQPQHF	TGCGCCAGCAGCCAAGGACAGGGGAGCAATCAGCCCCAGCATTTT
12	.	TRBV30	TRBJ2-7	TRBD2	CASGGRSYEQYF	TGTGCCAGCGGGGGGCGCTCCTACGAGCAGTACTTC
17	.	TRBV13	TRBJ2-2	TRBD1	CASTGGGAGGHTGELFF	TGTGCCAGCACCGGAGGTGGGGCAGGGGGCCACACCGGGGAGCTGTTTTTT
15	.	TRBV30	TRBJ2-7	.	CAWIHPGSDVYEQYF	TGTGCCTGGATTCATCCCGGGAGCGACGTATACGAGCAGTACTTC
13	once	TRBV27	TRBJ2-1	.	CASSLSVANEQFF	TGTGCCAGCAGTTTATCGGTGGCTAATGAGCAGTTCTTC
15	.	TRBV6-5	TRBJ1-2	.	CASSSEQGFKLGYTF	TGTGCCAGCAGTTCCGAACAGGGATTTAAGCTCGGCTACACCTTC
15	once	TRBV11-2	TRBJ1-3	.	CASSPPLSSGNTIYF	TGTGCCAGCAGCCCCCCTCTGAGCTCTGGAAACACCATATATTTT
17	.	TRBV7-9	TRBJ1-4	TRBD1	CASSPPRTGGTDEKLFF	TGTGCCAGCAGCCCCCCCAGGACAGGGGGCACGGACGAAAAACTGTTTTTT
16	.	TRBV21-1	TRBJ2-3	.	CASSKSGTPSTDTQYF	TGTGCCAGCAGCAAGTCTGGGACCCCTAGCACAGATACGCAGTATTTT
13	.	TRBV6-5	TRBJ1-2	.	CASSETSMGGYTF	TGTGCCAGCAGCGAGACATCAATGGGGGGCTACACCTTC
15	once	TRBV4-1	TRBJ1-3	.	CASSPIQGLTDTIYF	TGCGCCAGCAGCCCAATACAGGGCTTGACTGACACCATATATTTT
14	once	TRBV15	TRBJ2-7	TRBD1	CATSRDGTGGEQYF	TGTGCCACCAGCAGAGATGGAACAGGGGGAGAGCAGTACTTC
14	.	TRBV27	TRBJ1-5	.	CASSPGLSNQPQHF	TGTGCCAGCAGCCCGGGACTTAGCAATCAGCCCCAGCATTTT
16	.	TRBV2	TRBJ2-2	TRBD1	CASSALIQGTTGELFF	TGTGCCAGCAGTGCCCTGATACAGGGGACCACCGGGGAGCTGTTTTTT
14	once	TRBV11-2	TRBJ1-2	TRBD1	CASSFSGGIYGYTF	TGTGCCAGCAGCTTTTCAGGGGGCATCTATGGCTACACCTTC
13	.	TRBV6-5	TRBJ1-1	TRBD1	CASRTGVNTEAFF	TGTGCCAGTAGGACAGGGGTGAACACTGAAGCTTTCTTT
18	.	TRBV9	TRBJ1-2	.	CASSAIGVTARSDYGYTF	TGTGCCAGCAGCGCCATTGGGGTGACAGCGAGATCCGACTATGGCTACACCTTC
14	.	TRBV6-1	TRBJ2-7	TRBD1	CASSGDREIDEQYF	TGTGCCAGCAGTGGGGACAGGGAAATCGATGAGCAGTACTTC
16	.	TRBV2	TRBJ2-1	TRBD2	CASSAQSGISVAEQFF	TGTGCCAGCAGTGCTCAGAGCGGGATCAGCGTGGCTGAGCAGTTCTTC
13	.	TRBV7-8	TRBJ2-7	.	CASRTANSAEQYF	TGTGCCAGCAGGACAGCCAATTCTGCCGAGCAGTACTTC
13	.	TRBV11-3	TRBJ2-1	TRBD1	CASTGRGTNEQFF	TGTGCCAGCACTGGCAGGGGGACCAATGAGCAGTTCTTC
14	.	TRBV2	TRBJ1-2	.	CASSDSRSNYGYTF	TGTGCCAGCAGTGATAGTAGGAGTAACTATGGCTACACCTTC
16	.	TRBV14	TRBJ1-4	.	CASSRDLPATNEKLFF	TGTGCCAGCAGCCGTGACCTCCCTGCAACTAATGAAAAACTGTTTTTT
14	.	TRBV6-5	TRBJ2-7	TRBD1	CASSYGQGAYEQYF	TGTGCCAGCAGTTACGGGCAGGGGGCCTACGAGCAGTACTTC
13	.	TRBV6-5	TRBJ1-2	.	CASTLGEDYGYTF	TGTGCCAGCACCCTAGGGGAGGACTATGGCTACACCTTC
14	.	TRBV9	TRBJ2-1	.	CASSVGDTNNEQFF	TGTGCCAGCAGCGTTGGGGACACCAACAATGAGCAGTTCTTC
14	.	TRBV6-1	TRBJ2-7	.	CASSEDDGTYEQYF	TGTGCCAGCAGTGAAGACGACGGGACCTACGAGCAGTACTTC
16	.	TRBV27	TRBJ2-2	.	CASSLSAPGVTGELFF	TGTGCCAGCAGTTTATCAGCTCCAGGAGTAACCGGGGAGCTGTTTTTT
16	.	TRBV5-6	TRBJ2-2	.	CASSLNPGEHTGELFF	TGTGCCAGCAGCTTGAATCCGGGGGAGCACACCGGGGAGCTGTTTTTT
16	.	TRBV14	TRBJ2-7	.	CASSQSPTGNSYEQYF	TGTGCCAGCAGCCAAAGCCCGACAGGTAACTCCTACGAGCAGTACTTC
14	.	TRBV4-2	TRBJ2-1	.	CASSQDLMGYEQFF	TGTGCCAGCAGCCAAGATCTCATGGGGTATGAGCAGTTCTTC
10	.	TRBV20-1	TRBJ2-1	.	CSAKGPEQFF	TGCAGTGCGAAGGGACCTGAGCAGTTCTTC
23	.	TRBV28	TRBJ2-7	.	CASSLSDSGREGTEALRLYEQYF	TGTGCCAGCAGTTTATCCGATTCGGGGCGGGAAGGGACAGAAGCCCTCCGTCTGTACGAGCAGTACTTC
15	.	TRBV9	TRBJ2-3	.	CASSASRAFLDTQYF	TGTGCCAGCAGCGCCAGTAGAGCGTTCCTAGATACGCAGTATTTT
15	.	TRBV9	TRBJ2-5	.	CASSVTDSGGETQYF	TGTGCCAGCAGCGTAACAGACAGTGGGGGGGAGACCCAGTACTTC
16	.	TRBV11-3	TRBJ1-3	TRBD1	CASSTSDRDSGNTIYF	TGTGCCAGCAGCACCTCGGACAGGGACTCTGGAAACACCATATATTTT
15	.	TRBV27	TRBJ1-3	.	CASSLSRGSGNTIYF	TGTGCCAGCAGTTTATCCAGGGGCTCTGGAAACACCATATATTTT
18	.	TRBV14	TRBJ2-1	TRBD2	CASSQDSKREGLGNEQFF	TGTGCCAGCAGCCAAGATTCGAAGCGGGAGGGCCTAGGCAATGAGCAGTTCTTC
14	few	TRBV18	TRBJ2-7	.	CASSPSTDSLEQYF	TGTGCCAGCTCACCATCGACAGACTCCTTGGAGCAGTACTTC
15	.	TRBV5-5	TRBJ2-5	.	CASSQPALGVETQYF	TGTGCCAGCAGTCAACCGGCCCTCGGGGTAGAGACCCAGTACTTC
11	.	TRBV29-1	TRBJ1-2	.	CSVGSDYGYTF	TGCAGCGTTGGCAGCGACTATGGCTACACCTTC
13	.	TRBV7-9	TRBJ2-5	.	CASSLQTRGTQYF	TGTGCCAGCAGCTTACAAACCAGAGGGACCCAGTACTTC
17	.	TRBV27	TRBJ1-5	TRBD1	CASSLSGGGINNQPQHF	TGTGCCAGCAGTTTATCAGGGGGCGGGATAAACAATCAGCCCCAGCATTTT
17	.	TRBV4-2	TRBJ2-3	TRBD2	CASSQEPGLAAYDTQYF	TGTGCCAGCAGCCAAGAACCGGGACTAGCGGCCTACGATACGCAGTATTTT
14	.	TRBV29-1	TRBJ2-5	TRBD1	CSVEGGTGGETQYF	TGCAGCGTTGAAGGGGGGACAGGGGGAGAGACCCAGTACTTC
14	.	TRBV7-3	TRBJ1-1	.	CASSLTGGPEGAFF	TGTGCCAGCAGCTTAACGGGGGGGCCCGAAGGAGCTTTCTTT
19	once	TRBV4-1	TRBJ1-4	TRBD1	CASSQLLGQGAEVNEKLFF	TGCGCCAGCAGCCAACTTCTCGGACAGGGGGCAGAAGTTAATGAAAAACTGTTTTTT
17	few	TRBV4-1	TRBJ1-1	TRBD1	CASSQVFKGQGNTEAFF	TGCGCCAGCAGCCAAGTTTTCAAGGGACAGGGGAACACTGAAGCTTTCTTT
14	.	TRBV9	TRBJ2-5	.	CASSDQGRVETQYF	TGTGCCAGCAGCGACCAGGGGAGAGTCGAGACCCAGTACTTC
14	.	TRBV7-8	TRBJ1-1	.	CASSLHQGNTEAFF	TGTGCCAGCAGCTTACATCAGGGGAACACTGAAGCTTTCTTT
14	few	TRBV4-1	TRBJ1-5	.	CASSQAIGGQPQHF	TGCGCCAGCAGCCAAGCGATAGGGGGGCAGCCCCAGCATTTT
16	.	TRBV2	TRBJ2-3	.	CASSELSADSTDTQYF	TGTGCCAGCAGTGAGCTCTCAGCGGATAGCACAGATACGCAGTATTTT
12	few	TRBV11-3	TRBJ2-7	.	CASSLNPYEQYF	TGTGCCAGCAGCTTAAATCCGTACGAGCAGTACTTC